This is a list of T cell receptor beta chains from one sample in a study of blood T cells in healthy people across ages. In TCRdb, the 5' RACE reads were re-called with MiXCR into one record per CDR3 protein. The table lists some 1.8 million distinct CDR3 sequences, 35% to 50% of them singletons. Sequenced: blood. The source is a human donor in good health. CDR3s include the opening cysteine and the closing phenylalanine or tryptophan.

V gene | CDR3 protein
TRBV6-5 | CASSSTIWPGQGNEQYF
TRBV28 | CASSLKLGGGAGNTEAFF
TRBV29-1 | CSVESFEAFF
TRBV10-3 | CAITIDRGYGYTF
TRBV10-3 | CAIRDAGSSYEQYF
TRBV7-3 | CASSLRPPSQGKSPLHF
TRBV15 | CATSRVCLGQGASSGANVLTF
TRBV6-5 | CASNRDINVGDNEQFF
TRBV7-9 | CASSFFQEGNTEAFF
TRBV20-1 | CSARDDWTSGRGEQFF
TRBV7-2 | CASSLGGGANEQYF
TRBV7-9 | CASSFGSGELFF
TRBV20-1 | CSAGPIQGQPQHF
TRBV12-3/TRBV12-4 | CASSLEVAGDEQYF
TRBV20-1 | CSALHLRGGGTDTQYF
TRBV29-1 | CSGRTDTQYF
TRBV18 | CASPPPGGVEQYF
TRBV3-1 | CAGSQRGSSSYNEQFF
TRBV6-2/TRBV6-3 | CASSYEYNSPLHF
TRBV3-1 | CASSQDQGLTDTQYF
TRBV2 | CASSGRTVTDTQYF
TRBV9 | CASSVQPGDGYTF
TRBV20-1 | CSAIPHGGARNTEAFF
TRBV5-1 | CASSDLQGNEQFF
TRBV4-1 | CASSQDPGTQLFF
TRBV11-2 | CASSYRDRKGGYTF
TRBV27 | CASSFHPRRSTDTQYF